This record covers a single T cell receptor (beta chain). These data come from a study of shared clonotypes between healthy human individuals. This CDR3 is built from 13 residues. CDR1 SEHNR and CDR2 FQNEAQ come from the germline V gene (reference sequence). Trimming removed 0 bases at V and 4 bases at J, with 4 bases between. Only in-frame clones appear in the TCRdb table, and some are missing; sequencing was by immunoSEQ multiplex PCR. The sample comprises roughly 2.2 million clones, 93% of which are singletons, and 0.39% rests with the top ten. The chain has TRBV7-9 and TRBJ1-3; no reliable D call. The clonotype was recovered from a man aged 18 to 30 in good health. Some clones in this sample may be carry-over from other donors' samples. Material for sequencing was naive CD4+ T cells from PBMCs. Subset here: CD45RA+ positively selected. DNA for the CDR3: TGTGCCAGCAGCTTAGCGAACGGAAACACCATATATTTT. Translation gives CASSLANGNTIYF.